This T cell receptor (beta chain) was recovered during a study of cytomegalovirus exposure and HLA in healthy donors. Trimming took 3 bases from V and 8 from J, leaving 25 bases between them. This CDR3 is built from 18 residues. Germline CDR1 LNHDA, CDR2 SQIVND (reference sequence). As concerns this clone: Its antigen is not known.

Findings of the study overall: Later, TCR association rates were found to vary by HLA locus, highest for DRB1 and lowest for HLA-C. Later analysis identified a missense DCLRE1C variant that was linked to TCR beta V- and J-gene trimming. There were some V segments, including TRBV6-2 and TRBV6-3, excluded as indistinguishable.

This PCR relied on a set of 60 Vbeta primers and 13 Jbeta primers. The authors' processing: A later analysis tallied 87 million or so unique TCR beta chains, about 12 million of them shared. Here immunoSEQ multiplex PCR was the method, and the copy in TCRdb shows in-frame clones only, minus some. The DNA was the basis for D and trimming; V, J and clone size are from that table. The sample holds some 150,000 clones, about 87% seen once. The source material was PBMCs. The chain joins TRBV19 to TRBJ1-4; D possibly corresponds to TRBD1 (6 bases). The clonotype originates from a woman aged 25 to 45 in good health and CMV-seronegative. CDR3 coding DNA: TGTGCCAGTAGTATGGGTTTTGACAGGAGGCGGGCAGACGAAAAACTGTTTTTT. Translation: CASSMGFDRRRADEKLFF.